This is a list of T cell receptor beta chains from one sample in a study of radiotherapy plus CTLA-4 blockade in lung cancer. Generated by immunoSEQ multiplex PCR, the TCRdb table keeps only in-frame clones and is missing some. Counted here are roughly 130,000 clones, 85% to 90% occurring once; the ten biggest clones make up 6.9%. This specimen consisted of peripheral blood, obtained from a patient treated with radiotherapy plus ipilimumab. These receptors were taken from a human donor with non-small cell lung cancer that progressed on radiotherapy plus ipilimumab. Each CDR3 is given with its conserved first and last residue. The D gene is left open where the match is weak. Clone size is not always given. Where it is, it says once, few, many or a class for expanded clones.

V: TRBV5-1; size: -; J: TRBJ2-5; D: -; CDR3: CASSLRQKETQYF; DNA: TGCGCCAGCAGCTTGCGTCAGAAAGAGACCCAGTACTTC
V: TRBV7-9; size: once; J: TRBJ2-7; D: -; CDR3: CASSLVSGAEQYF; DNA: TGTGCCAGCAGCTTAGTTTCGGGGGCCGAGCAGTACTTC
V: TRBV18; size: -; J: TRBJ1-1; D: -; CDR3: CASSPTGTQITGDLAFF; DNA: TGTGCCAGCTCACCTACCGGCACTCAGATCACGGGTGATCTGGCTTTCTTT
V: TRBV27; size: -; J: TRBJ2-1; D: -; CDR3: CASSLGGPYNEQFF; DNA: TGTGCCAGCAGTTTAGGGGGTCCCTACAATGAGCAGTTCTTC
V: TRBV27; size: -; J: TRBJ2-1; D: TRBD2; CDR3: CASTMSGSSYNEQFF; DNA: TGTGCCAGCACCATGAGCGGGAGCTCCTACAATGAGCAGTTCTTC
V: TRBV15; size: -; J: TRBJ1-1; D: TRBD1; CDR3: CATSTPDRGSTEAFF; DNA: TGTGCCACCAGCACCCCTGACAGGGGAAGCACTGAAGCTTTCTTT
V: TRBV5-4; size: -; J: TRBJ1-1; D: TRBD1; CDR3: CASSRGQGARLTMNTEAFF; DNA: TGTGCCAGCAGCAGAGGACAGGGGGCGCGTCTAACCATGAACACTGAAGCTTTCTTT
V: TRBV6-1; size: once; J: TRBJ1-1; D: -; CDR3: CASRVSGYAEAFF; DNA: TGTGCCAGCAGAGTGAGCGGCTACGCTGAAGCTTTCTTT
V: TRBV18; size: -; J: TRBJ2-6; D: -; CDR3: CASSRRSGQGKAIDPGANVLTF; DNA: TGTGCCAGCTCACGGCGTTCGGGGCAGGGAAAGGCGATTGATCCTGGGGCCAACGTCCTGACTTTC
V: TRBV19; size: -; J: TRBJ2-7; D: -; CDR3: CASSIRGRTDEQYF; DNA: TGTGCCAGTAGTATTCGGGGGAGAACGGACGAGCAGTACTTC
V: TRBV5-1; size: -; J: TRBJ2-5; D: TRBD2; CDR3: CASSSSAGGRLETQYF; DNA: TGCGCCAGCAGCTCCAGCGCTGGCGGGAGGTTGGAGACCCAGTACTTC
V: TRBV5-1; size: -; J: TRBJ2-7; D: -; CDR3: CASSFPTGSEQYF; DNA: TGCGCCAGCAGCTTCCCTACAGGGTCCGAGCAGTACTTC
V: TRBV2; size: -; J: TRBJ1-1; D: -; CDR3: CASSEQGVEAFF; DNA: TGTGCCAGCAGTGAACAGGGTGTAGAAGCTTTCTTT
V: TRBV7-9; size: -; J: TRBJ2-5; D: TRBD1; CDR3: CASSSTRGTGQGARETQYF; DNA: TGTGCCAGCAGCTCAACAAGAGGCACGGGACAGGGGGCGAGGGAGACCCAGTACTTC
V: TRBV11-2; size: -; J: TRBJ2-1; D: -; CDR3: CASSLITEGNNEQFF; DNA: TGTGCCAGCAGCTTAATTACCGAGGGTAACAATGAGCAGTTCTTC
V: TRBV5-4; size: -; J: TRBJ2-3; D: TRBD2; CDR3: CASSERLAGLTDTQYF; DNA: TGTGCCAGCAGCGAAAGACTAGCGGGGCTCACAGATACGCAGTATTTT
V: TRBV6-6; size: once; J: TRBJ2-7; D: TRBD1; CDR3: CASRSGTVYEQYF; DNA: TGTGCCAGCAGATCCGGGACAGTCTACGAGCAGTACTTC
V: TRBV6-5; size: -; J: TRBJ2-7; D: TRBD2; CDR3: CASRRTSGSYEQYF; DNA: TGTGCCAGCAGAAGGACTAGCGGCTCCTACGAGCAGTACTTC
V: TRBV20-1; size: -; J: TRBJ2-1; D: -; CDR3: CSAHRADEQFF; DNA: TGCAGTGCGCACAGGGCTGATGAGCAGTTCTTC
V: TRBV6-6; size: -; J: TRBJ1-3; D: TRBD1; CDR3: CASRATGVGNTIYF; DNA: TGTGCCAGCAGGGCAACAGGGGTAGGAAACACCATATATTTT
V: TRBV18; size: -; J: TRBJ1-1; D: -; CDR3: CASSPDQGVNTEAFF; DNA: TGTGCCAGCTCACCAGATCAGGGAGTGAACACTGAAGCTTTCTTT
V: TRBV18; size: -; J: TRBJ1-2; D: -; CDR3: CASSPDSGGDYGYTF; DNA: TGTGCCAGCTCCCCTGACTCGGGGGGCGACTATGGCTACACCTTC
V: TRBV18; size: once; J: TRBJ2-1; D: TRBD2; CDR3: CASSPRSGRLNEQFF; DNA: TGTGCCAGCTCACCACGTAGCGGGAGATTGAATGAGCAGTTCTTC
V: TRBV19; size: -; J: TRBJ2-3; D: -; CDR3: CASSHRGLSTDTQYF; DNA: TGTGCCAGTAGTCACAGGGGACTTAGCACAGATACGCAGTATTTT
V: TRBV11-2; size: -; J: TRBJ1-1; D: -; CDR3: CASSLAAGRNTEAFF; DNA: TGTGCCAGCAGCTTAGCGGCCGGGAGGAACACTGAAGCTTTCTTT
V: TRBV19; size: few; J: TRBJ1-4; D: -; CDR3: CASSIGVREKLFF; DNA: TGTGCCAGTAGTATAGGGGTACGAGAAAAACTGTTTTTT
V: TRBV7-8; size: few; J: TRBJ2-7; D: TRBD2; CDR3: CASSPSSGSSYEQYF; DNA: TGTGCCAGCAGCCCGTCTAGCGGGAGCTCCTACGAGCAGTACTTC
V: TRBV4-1; size: -; J: TRBJ1-2; D: -; CDR3: CASSPHGGGLAGGYTF; DNA: TGCGCCAGCAGCCCCCACGGAGGAGGTTTGGCGGGAGGCTACACCTTC
V: TRBV18; size: -; J: TRBJ2-7; D: TRBD1; CDR3: CASSPGQGADEQYF; DNA: TGTGCCAGCTCACCGGGACAGGGGGCCGACGAGCAGTACTTC
V: TRBV4-2; size: -; J: TRBJ2-7; D: -; CDR3: CASSQVGDLSYEQYF; DNA: TGTGCCAGCAGCCAAGTAGGGGACCTTTCCTACGAGCAGTACTTC
V: TRBV7-9; size: -; J: TRBJ2-2; D: TRBD2; CDR3: CASSFGEGTGELFF; DNA: TGTGCCAGCAGCTTCGGGGAGGGCACCGGGGAGCTGTTTTTT
V: TRBV19; size: -; J: TRBJ1-1; D: -; CDR3: CASNGGPPQGTEAFF; DNA: TGTGCCAGCAACGGCGGCCCACCTCAGGGCACTGAAGCTTTCTTT
V: TRBV2; size: -; J: TRBJ1-2; D: -; CDR3: CASRVTESYGYTF; DNA: TGTGCCAGCAGAGTAACAGAGTCCTATGGCTACACCTTC
V: TRBV9; size: -; J: TRBJ2-3; D: -; CDR3: CASSSDADTQYF; DNA: TGTGCCAGCAGTTCGGACGCGGATACGCAGTATTTT
V: TRBV10-1; size: -; J: TRBJ1-5; D: -; CDR3: CASSVQRHGPQHF; DNA: TGCGCCAGCAGTGTCCAGAGGCACGGGCCCCAGCATTTT
V: TRBV5-1; size: once; J: TRBJ1-2; D: -; CDR3: CASSLDRDSYGYTF; DNA: TGCGCCAGCAGCTTGGACAGGGATTCTTATGGCTACACCTTC
V: TRBV7-2; size: -; J: TRBJ2-7; D: -; CDR3: CASSFSVHAFSDKYEQYF; DNA: TGTGCCAGCAGCTTTTCCGTACACGCCTTCTCGGATAAGTACGAGCAGTACTTC
V: TRBV4-2; size: -; J: TRBJ2-3; D: TRBD2; CDR3: CASSQDHLAGSTDTQYF; DNA: TGTGCCAGCAGCCAAGATCATTTAGCGGGGAGCACAGATACGCAGTATTTT
V: TRBV4-2; size: few; J: TRBJ1-2; D: TRBD1; CDR3: CASSPKLDRARPSNYGYTF; DNA: TGTGCCAGCAGCCCCAAATTAGACAGGGCTCGGCCTTCTAACTATGGCTACACCTTC
V: TRBV5-1; size: -; J: TRBJ1-2; D: -; CDR3: CASSLGDGNYGYTF; DNA: TGCGCCAGCAGCTTGGGGGACGGAAACTATGGCTACACCTTC
V: TRBV5-1; size: -; J: TRBJ1-1; D: -; CDR3: CASSSAGTVNTEAFF; DNA: TGCGCCAGCAGCTCGGCGGGGACGGTGAACACTGAAGCTTTCTTT
V: TRBV5-1; size: -; J: TRBJ2-5; D: -; CDR3: CASSLEIGGQETQYF; DNA: TGCGCCAGCAGCTTGGAGATTGGGGGTCAAGAGACCCAGTACTTC
V: TRBV2; size: -; J: TRBJ1-1; D: TRBD1; CDR3: CASKKQGAGNTEAFF; DNA: TGTGCCAGCAAAAAACAGGGGGCCGGGAACACTGAAGCTTTCTTT
V: TRBV14; size: -; J: TRBJ2-1; D: TRBD1; CDR3: CASSRVRTGGLMGNEQFF; DNA: TGTGCCAGCAGCCGAGTACGAACAGGGGGCCTTATGGGGAATGAGCAGTTCTTC
V: TRBV29-1; size: -; J: TRBJ1-1; D: TRBD1; CDR3: CSATSGGANTEAFF; DNA: TGCAGCGCGACCTCAGGGGGCGCGAACACTGAAGCTTTCTTT
V: TRBV21-1; size: -; J: TRBJ1-5; D: -; CDR3: CASSKSWIRGFRQPQHF; DNA: TGTGCCAGCAGCAAATCTTGGATAAGGGGTTTTCGTCAGCCCCAGCATTTT
V: TRBV9; size: -; J: TRBJ1-6; D: -; CDR3: CASSPYGRGDNSPLHF; DNA: TGTGCCAGCAGCCCGTATGGGAGGGGAGATAATTCACCCCTCCACTTT
V: TRBV12-5; size: -; J: TRBJ1-2; D: -; CDR3: CASGLVLRAGKGYTF; DNA: TGTGCTAGTGGTTTGGTACTTCGGGCAGGGAAAGGGTACACCTTC
V: TRBV5-1; size: -; J: TRBJ1-4; D: TRBD1; CDR3: CASRLTGTGVEKLFF; DNA: TGCGCCAGCAGACTGACCGGGACAGGGGTTGAAAAACTGTTTTTT
V: TRBV7-7; size: once; J: TRBJ2-5; D: TRBD1; CDR3: CASSPGGGRQETQYF; DNA: TGTGCTAGCAGCCCAGGGGGTGGGCGTCAAGAGACCCAGTACTTC
V: TRBV10-3; size: -; J: TRBJ2-1; D: -; CDR3: CAISEFLGSSYNEQFF; DNA: TGTGCCATCAGTGAGTTCCTCGGGAGCTCCTACAATGAGCAGTTCTTC
V: TRBV2; size: -; J: TRBJ1-2; D: -; CDR3: CASSAWGAVGYTF; DNA: TGTGCCAGCAGTGCATGGGGGGCGGTTGGCTACACCTTC
V: TRBV5-6; size: -; J: TRBJ1-1; D: -; CDR3: CASISRAMGGVLNTEAFF; DNA: TGTGCCAGCATCTCTAGGGCCATGGGGGGAGTATTGAACACTGAAGCTTTCTTT
V: TRBV28; size: -; J: TRBJ1-2; D: -; CDR3: CASRTPGGYTF; DNA: TGTGCCAGCAGGACCCCTGGAGGCTACACCTTC
V: TRBV12-5; size: -; J: TRBJ2-1; D: -; CDR3: CASGLLVEQFF; DNA: TGTGCTAGTGGTTTGTTAGTAGAGCAGTTCTTC
V: TRBV5-1; size: -; J: TRBJ2-5; D: TRBD1; CDR3: CASSLTGGGETQYF; DNA: TGCGCCAGCAGCTTGACAGGGGGCGGGGAGACCCAGTACTTC
V: TRBV6-1; size: -; J: TRBJ2-2; D: -; CDR3: CASSELGWGHTGELFF; DNA: TGTGCCAGCAGTGAACTGGGGTGGGGACACACCGGGGAGCTGTTTTTT